The clone carrying this T cell receptor beta chain was observed at least ten times. Compared with germline, one end of the junction differs, possibly owing to a read error. Authors of the study amplified TCR beta CDR3 regions from RNA transcripts. HTBI primers drove first-round RT-PCR of the TCR CDR3. In TCRdb, the multiplex PCR reads were re-called with MiXCR into one record per CDR3 protein. The sample holds about 210,000 distinct CDR3 sequences, 17% seen once. The CDR3 has 14 amino acids. Germline loops: CDR1 SEHNR, CDR2 FQNEAQ (reference sequence). The data originate from a study of T cells in Graves' hyperthyroidism and ophthalmopathy.

The sequence derives from a man aged 50 or older with Graves' hyperthyroidism. Sequenced input: blood. The chain uses TRBV7-9 and TRBJ1-4; no clear D gene. This CDR3 is CASSLASTNEKLFF. The CDR3 DNA reads TGTGCCAGCAGCCTAGCTTCGACTAATGAAAAACTGTTTTTT. The variable domain in full, with the rest retrieved from reference TRBV7-9 and TRBJ1-4, is DTGVSQNPRHKITKRGQNVTFRCDPISEHNRLYWYRQTLGQGPEFLTYFQNEAQLEKSRLLSDRFSAERPKGSFSTLEIQRTEQGDSAMYLCASSLASTNEKLFFGSGTQLSVL.